In this sample, the clone carrying this T cell receptor beta chain turned up a few times. The use of a sample-barcoded 5' primer and a J-beta primer mix characterized a second PCR of roughly 6 to 11 cycles. MiXCR, run by TCRdb on the 5' RACE reads, gives a single entry per CDR3 protein. Of around 780,000 distinct CDR3 sequences listed, about a quarter are singletons. The record originates from a study of blood T cells in healthy people across ages. Across the whole study: Per every two T cells, about one barcoded beta molecule was captured by template switching.

This CDR3 contains 16 residues. The ends lost 2 bases at V and 0 bases at J; junction bases unmatched: 1. Germline assignment: CDR1 KGHDR and CDR2 SFDVKD. The data also belong to a second study, concerning T cells of mothers and their children. As that study records: Per mother, over 9 million TCR beta CDR3 reads were obtained; per child, approximately 3.2 million. TCR recombination output is shaped by thymic selection similarly in related and unrelated pairs.

V usage is TRBV24-1 and J usage is TRBJ2-3, with 10 bases matching TRBD2. This receptor was obtained from a boy under 18 in good health. Input material: blood. Written as DNA, the CDR3 is TGTGCCACCAGTGATTCGGGACTAGCGAGCACAGATACGCAGTATTTT. This sequence encodes CATSDSGLASTDTQYF.